This T cell receptor (beta chain) is from a study of OX40 agonist ivuxolimab in advanced cancers. The sample holds one count of this clone. The antigen remains undetermined. Produced via immunoSEQ multiplex PCR; TCRdb's table is partial and in-frame only. The sample contains roughly 70,000 clones, 91% of which appear only once. Whole-study findings and limits: CD8+ T cells were the subset that, on average, had more expanded clones than CD4+. Antigen specificity remained undetermined for the expanded peripheral T cells.

The CDR3 contains 16 residues. Between the trimmed V and J ends, which lost 0 bases and 1 base, there was a span of 12 bases. The germline V gene encodes CDR1 LNHNV and CDR2 YYDKDF (reference sequence). The V gene is TRBV15, the J gene TRBJ2-5, with D possibly matching TRBD1 (6 bases). This TCR was recovered from an adult with an advanced solid tumor such as melanoma, head and neck, liver or kidney cancer. The sequencing used CD4+ or CD8+ T cells sorted from blood, collected in a trial of the OX40 agonist ivuxolimab. The CDR3 DNA sequence: TGTGCCACCAGCAGAGATGTCAGGGGTCGCCAAGAGACCCAGTACTTC. Translation: CATSRDVRGRQETQYF.